Shown below are 9 T cell receptor beta chains from a single sample sequenced in a study of blood T cell repertoires in COVID-19. Libraries were prepared by immunoSEQ multiplex PCR; TCRdb keeps only in-frame clonotypes and omits some of them. The repertoire holds 90,000 to 100,000 clones, 70% to 85% seen once, with around 24% in the top ten. The sample taken for sequencing was peripheral blood. The receptor set was obtained from an older woman in a cohort sampled during active or convalescent COVID-19.

In its sample, this clone was seen a few times. V usage is TRBV30 and J usage is TRBJ1-5, with 7 nucleotides matching TRBD1. The V gene's germline CDR1 is GTSNPN and CDR2 SVGIG (reference sequence). V shed 1 base and J 0 bases; nucleotides not matched to a gene: 12. The CDR3 is 18 residues long. The CDR3 nucleotides are TGTGCCTGGAGTGGATTCACAGGGGATTTTGATAGCAATCAGCCCCAGCATTTT. Translating it yields CAWSGFTGDFDSNQPQHF.

This chain joins TRBV5-1 and TRBJ2-3; D not resolved. The germline CDR1 and CDR2 sequences are SGHRS and YFSETQ. The CDR3 is made up of 14 amino acids. Deletions cut 0 bases from V and 3 bases from J, with 8 bases between. The CDR3 DNA reads TGCGCCAGCAGCTTGGGAGTTTCTACAGATACGCAGTATTTT. It translates to CASSLGVSTDTQYF.

The chain recombines TRBV9 with TRBJ2-6; 7 bases match TRBD2. CDR3 length: 14 amino acids. The trim removed 5 bases at V and 4 bases at J, leaving 3 bases unmatched. From germline, CDR1 is SGDLS and CDR2 YYNGEE. CDR3 sequence: CASRDGRGANVLTF. The CDR3 region has the DNA TGTGCCAGCAGGGACGGGAGGGGGGCCAACGTCCTGACTTTC.

This chain connects TRBV5-6 to TRBJ2-5; no firm D call. Looked up from germline, CDR1 is SGHDT and CDR2 is YYEEEE. This CDR3 contains 11 residues. The ends were cut back, 4 bases at V and 5 bases at J, with 6 bases in the middle. For the CDR3, the DNA is TGTGCCAGCAGCGTCGGTGAGACCCAGTACTTC. Translating it yields CASSVGETQYF.

This clone was detected a few times. The V and J genes are TRBV7-6 and TRBJ2-3; unclear D gene. The germline V gene has CDR1 SGHVS and CDR2 FNYEAQ. The CDR3 runs 14 residues. V was pared by 4 bases and J by 1 base, with 9 bases between. The CDR3 DNA follows: TGTGCCAGCAGCTACCTACGGGGCACAGATACGCAGTATTTT. The encoded protein is CASSYLRGTDTQYF.

The chain employs TRBV19 and TRBJ1-5; the D gene is possibly TRBD1 (6 bases). Trimming left V 4 bases short and J 0 bases short, with 13 bases between. Germline V lookup: CDR1 LNHDA, CDR2 SQIVND (reference sequence). CDR3 length: 16 residues. CDR3 DNA sequence: TGTGCCAGTAGTACCCTCTCGACAGGTAGCAATCAGCCCCAGCATTTT. It specifies CASSTLSTGSNQPQHF.

The rearrangement links TRBV6-6 to TRBJ2-7, with 7 bases lining up with TRBD1. The CDR3 runs to 14 residues. J lost 6 bases, V lost 10 bases, and 15 bases had no gene match. Germline V gives CDR1 MNHNY, CDR2 SVGAGI (reference sequence). The CDR3 DNA reads as TGTGCCACCAAGGAGGATGACAGGGTTGGCGAGCAGTACTTC. Its translation: CATKEDDRVGEQYF.

There are a few counts of this clone. The chain recombines TRBV27 with TRBJ2-7; D is perhaps TRBD2 (6 bases). Trimming left V 7 bases short and J 0 bases short, with 10 bases between. Germline CDR1 reads MNHEY; CDR2 reads SMNVEV (reference sequence). The CDR3 has 13 amino acids. CDR3 region: CASMGGASYEQYF. The CDR3 DNA follows: TGTGCCAGCATGGGCGGGGCCTCCTACGAGCAGTACTTC.

The chain uses TRBV29-1 and TRBJ1-1; the match to TRBD1 covers 9 bases. V shed 4 bases, J shed 4 bases, and the junction held 1 base outside the gene matches. This CDR3 region has 12 residues. CDR1 and CDR2 from the germline V gene are SQVTM and ANQGSEA. The CDR3 DNA reads as TGCAGCGTTGGGGACAGGGTCACTGAAGCTTTCTTT. Translating gives CSVGDRVTEAFF.